The 13 T cell receptor beta chains reported below all come from one sample, sequenced in a study of T-cell memory formation after mild COVID-19. Each CDR3 protein gets one entry after TCRdb re-called the 5' RACE reads with MiXCR. The data hold approximately 260,000 distinct CDR3 sequences, with 15% to 20% observed a single time. Sequenced sample: PBMCs or a T cell subset sorted from them (not recorded which). Receptors originate from a man aged 18 to 29 who had mild COVID-19 (a few samples of this study predate the infection). Cell type and time point are not known.

J is TRBJ1-1 and V is TRBV27, with a possible D match to TRBD1 (5 bases). CDR3 length equals 14 residues. Per the germline V gene, CDR1 is MNHEY and CDR2 is SMNVEV (reference sequence). With 5 bases removed from V and 3 bases from J, the gap between germline ends came to 13 bases. The CDR3 loop is CASSNQGPYTEAFF. The CDR3 nucleotides read TGTGCCAGCAGTAACCAGGGACCGTACACTGAAGCTTTCTTT.

This clonotype has ten or more counts. This sequence joins TRBV7-2 and TRBJ2-5, with 8 bases identical to TRBD1. The CDR3 contains 13 residues. The V gene's germline CDR1 is SGHTA and CDR2 FQGNSA. The V gene end was trimmed by 5 bases and the J gene end by 4 bases; junction bases not matched to a gene: 3. The CDR3 region is CASSPDRAETQYF. The CDR3 DNA is TGTGCCAGCAGCCCGGACAGGGCAGAGACCCAGTACTTC.

This clonotype was counted a few times. The chain uses TRBV7-8 and TRBJ1-6, with 7 bases lining up with TRBD1. V shed 6 bases and J 6 bases; nucleotides not matched to a gene: 8. The CDR3 has 15 amino acids. CDR1 is SGHVS, CDR2 FQNEAQ, per germline. CDR3 sequence: CASSFRTGGNSPLHF. The CDR3 nucleotides read TGTGCCAGCAGTTTTAGGACAGGCGGTAATTCACCCCTCCACTTT.

This clonotype was seen at least ten times. V usage is TRBV5-1 and J usage is TRBJ2-1; 9 bases map to TRBD2. The germline gives CDR1 SGHRS, CDR2 YFSETQ. This CDR3 comprises 16 residues. V was pared by 4 bases and J by 7 bases, with 12 bases of the junction left unmatched. The CDR3 DNA sequence: TGCGCCAGCAGCGCATCCTTAGCGGGGGCTTATAATGAGCAGTTCTTC. Translation gives CASSASLAGAYNEQFF. Full variable domain (outside the CDR3, taken from reference TRBV5-1 and TRBJ2-1): KAGVTQTPRYLIKTRGQQVTLSCSPISGHRSVSWYQQTPGQGLQFLFEYFSETQRNKGNFPGRFSGRQFSNSRSEMNVSTLELGDSALYLCASSASLAGAYNEQFFGPGTRLTVL.

As to this clonotype: Sequence at one end of the junction differs from germline and may be a read error. The chain links TRBV30 to TRBJ1-1; TRBD1 is a possible D gene (6 bases). CDR3 length equals 12 residues. Germline values: CDR1 GTSNPN, CDR2 SVGIG (reference sequence). The CDR3 here is CAWSQGSPKGVF. CDR3 coding DNA: TGTGCCTGGAGCCAGGGGTCCCCGAAAGGGGTCTTT.

This clonotype was detected a few times. The rearrangement joins TRBV10-3 to TRBJ2-3; TRBD1 is a possible D gene (5 bases). There are 14 residues in the CDR3. Germline loops: CDR1 ENHRY, CDR2 SYGVKD. With 5 bases removed from V and 0 bases from J, the gap between germline ends came to 9 bases. The CDR3 sequence is CAISQGTSTDTQYF. The CDR3 DNA reads as TGTGCCATCAGTCAGGGAACTAGCACAGATACGCAGTATTTT.

This clonotype was counted a single time. The chain is built from TRBV6-5 and TRBJ2-3; 7 bases are shared with TRBD2. The CDR3 runs 15 residues. Losses at the gene ends were 4 bases for V and 0 bases for J; bases not matched to a gene: 4. Germline V gene sequence: CDR1 MNHEY, CDR2 SVGAGI. Written as DNA, the CDR3 is TGTGCCAGCAGTTGGACCGGGGGGAGCACAGATACGCAGTATTTT. Residues: CASSWTGGSTDTQYF.

This clonotype was detected a few times. The chain combines TRBV6-5 with TRBJ2-7; possibly TRBD1 for D (5 bases). This CDR3 has 14 amino acids. Germline V lookup: CDR1 MNHEY, CDR2 SVGAGI. V lost 3 bases to trimming and J lost 7 bases, with 16 bases between them. CDR3 region: CASSYSYGAEEQYV. CDR3 DNA sequence: TGTGCCAGCAGTTATTCATATGGGGCAGAAGAGCAGTACGTC.

This clonotype was found many times. This chain joins TRBV3-1 and TRBJ1-5, with a weak D call TRBD1 (6 bases). V gave up 3 bases and J gave up 2 bases, with 8 bases separating them. This CDR3 has 14 amino acids. The germline V gene has CDR1 LGHDT and CDR2 YNNKEL (reference sequence). This CDR3 is CASSHPGGNQPQHF. The CDR3 region has the DNA TGTGCCAGCAGCCACCCAGGGGGCAATCAGCCCCAGCATTTT.

V is TRBV6-2 or TRBV6-3 and J is TRBJ1-1, with a weak D call TRBD1 (6 bases). The V end was cut by 5 bases, the J end by 5 bases, with 18 bases between. The CDR3 covers 15 residues. Per germline, CDR1 MNHEY and CDR2 SVGEGT. The DNA of the CDR3 is TGTGCCAGCAGTACCAATTGGGGGCGCGTTACTGAAGCTTTCTTT. Encoded protein: CASSTNWGRVTEAFF.

The CDR3 here is CASSLRWTSGRDTQYF. CDR3 DNA: TGTGCCAGCAGCTTAAGGTGGACTAGCGGGCGGGATACGCAGTATTTT. V usage is TRBV11-2 and J usage is TRBJ2-3, with 11 bases matching TRBD2. Trimming took 2 bases from V and 6 from J; bases not matched to a gene: 7. The CDR3 runs to 16 residues. Germline CDR1 and CDR2: SGHAT and FQNNGV. Full variable domain (outside the CDR3, taken from reference TRBV11-2 and TRBJ2-3): EAGVAQSPRYKIIEKRQSVAFWCNPISGHATLYWYQQILGQGPKLLIQFQNNGVVDDSQLPKDRFSAERLKGVDSTLKIQPAKLEDSAVYLCASSLRWTSGRDTQYFGPGTRLTVL.

The chain is built from TRBV7-2 and TRBJ1-6; D not resolved. Per germline, CDR1 SGHTA and CDR2 FQGNSA. The CDR3 sequence is 15 residues long. V gave up 7 bases and J gave up 6 bases, with 16 bases separating them. The CDR3 region is CASTSGGWGNSPLHF. DNA for the CDR3: TGTGCCAGCACCTCAGGTGGCTGGGGTAATTCACCCCTCCACTTT.

V usage is TRBV5-1 and J usage is TRBJ2-7; D is possibly TRBD1 (7 bases). V dropped 0 bases and J dropped 6 bases, with 10 bases sitting between them. Germline V gene data show CDR1 as SGHRS and CDR2 as YFSETQ. The CDR3 has 13 amino acids. CDR3 residues: CASSLAQGGEQYV. CDR3 sequence (DNA): TGCGCCAGCAGCTTGGCCCAGGGGGGCGAGCAGTACGTC.